Listed below are T cell receptor beta chains from one sample, sequenced in a study of T cell responses to AZD1222 COVID-19 vaccine. Here immunoSEQ multiplex PCR was the method, and the copy in TCRdb shows in-frame clones only, minus some. The sample carries some 89,000 clones, roughly nine tenths recorded once. The starting material was peripheral blood, obtained on day 0 of AZD1222 vaccination. These receptors all come from an adult in good health. CDR3s include the opening cysteine and the closing phenylalanine or tryptophan. The D gene is left open where the match is weak. For some rows the clone size is stated as once, few or many, or as a class when expanded; others skip it.

TRBV7-9	NA	NA	TRBJ2-7	TGTGCCAGCAGCCCCCAAGGGCTTTCCTACGAGCAGTACTTC	CASSPQGLSYEQYF
TRBV3-1/TRBV3-2	NA	TRBD1	TRBJ1-3	TGTGCCAGCAGCCAGGACAGGGTGGCTGGAAACACCATATATTTT	CASSQDRVAGNTIYF
TRBV18	once	NA	TRBJ2-7	TGTGCCAGCTCACCCGCAGTCCCAAGCTCCTACGAGCAGTACTTC	CASSPAVPSSYEQYF
TRBV6-5	few	NA	TRBJ2-1	TGTGCCAGCAGGAGGGACTCGACATACAATGAGCAGTTCTTC	CASRRDSTYNEQFF
TRBV5-1	NA	NA	TRBJ1-6	TGCGCCAGCAGCGTACAGTTTAATTCACCCCTCCACTTT	CASSVQFNSPLHF
TRBV3-1/TRBV3-2	NA	TRBD1	TRBJ1-2	TGTGCCAGCAGCCAAGGGACAGGATATGGCTACACCTTC	CASSQGTGYGYTF
TRBV7-2	once	NA	TRBJ1-5	TGTGCCAGCAGCTTTAGAGGGTATAATCAGCCCCAGCATTTT	CASSFRGYNQPQHF
TRBV27	NA	TRBD2	TRBJ2-1	TGTGCCAGCATCCTCCTAGCTGGGAGGGGTGAGCAGTTCTTC	CASILLAGRGEQFF
TRBV20-1	NA	NA	TRBJ1-2	TGCAGTGCTAGTACCCAGGGGTCCAACTATGGCTACACCTTC	CSASTQGSNYGYTF
TRBV7-6	NA	TRBD1	TRBJ2-7	TGTGCCAGCAGCTCCCGGACAGGGGGCGCGGGGAGCTCCTACGAGCAGTACTTC	CASSSRTGGAGSSYEQYF
TRBV6-5	NA	NA	TRBJ1-1	TGTGCCAGCAGTTACTTAAACGCTGAAGCTTTCTTT	CASSYLNAEAFF
TRBV10-3	NA	NA	TRBJ2-3	TGTGCCAGCGGGGCTGCCTCCACAGATACGCAGTATTTT	CASGAASTDTQYF
TRBV7-9	once	NA	TRBJ1-2	TGTGCCAGCAGCTTTTCGCTCCGTGGCTACACCTTC	CASSFSLRGYTF
TRBV6-5	NA	NA	TRBJ2-7	TGTGCCAGCAGTTACTCGACCATCGGAGGGATCGAGCAGTACTTC	CASSYSTIGGIEQYF
TRBV30	NA	TRBD1	TRBJ1-2	TGTGCCTGGGGTACAGGGGCGACTTTCTATGGCTACACCTTC	CAWGTGATFYGYTF
TRBV28	NA	TRBD1	TRBJ2-1	TGTGCCAGCAGCCGGCCTGACAGGGGGGGTTACAATGAGCAGTTCTTC	CASSRPDRGGYNEQFF
TRBV30	NA	NA	TRBJ1-2	TGTGCCTGGAGGGGAGAAGGGTATGGCTACACCTTC	CAWRGEGYGYTF
TRBV21-1	NA	NA	TRBJ1-1	TGTGCCAGCAGCAAAGAACCCGGAAACACTGAAGCTTTCTTT	CASSKEPGNTEAFF
TRBV5-4	NA	TRBD1	TRBJ2-1	TGTGCCAGCAGCTGGGACAGGGTTTGGACTGAGCAGTTCTTC	CASSWDRVWTEQFF
TRBV5-1	NA	NA	TRBJ2-7	TGCGCCAGCAGCTTGTCGGCAGGGGATTCCTACGAGCAGTACTTC	CASSLSAGDSYEQYF
TRBV19	NA	NA	TRBJ2-7	TGTGCCAGTAGTCGGGACGGTGAGGTGTACGAGCAGTACTTC	CASSRDGEVYEQYF
TRBV7-3	NA	NA	TRBJ2-2	TGTGCCAGCAGCACGACTCCGGCCGGGGAGCTGTTTTTT	CASSTTPAGELFF
TRBV19	NA	TRBD2	TRBJ2-5	TGTGCCAGTAGTACGGCTAGCGGGAGGGCCCGGGAGACCCAGTACTTC	CASSTASGRARETQYF
TRBV2	once	NA	TRBJ1-2	TGTGCCAGCAGTGAAAGCGGCTATGGCTACACCTTC	CASSESGYGYTF
TRBV7-9	NA	NA	TRBJ1-2	TGTGCCAGCAGCTACTGGGGGAGTGGCTACACCTTC	CASSYWGSGYTF
TRBV20-1	NA	NA	TRBJ2-2	TGCAGTGTGAGAGTCACCGGGGAGCTGTTTTTT	CSVRVTGELFF
TRBV5-1	NA	NA	TRBJ1-1	TGCGCCAGCAGCTTGGGCGACATCGCGAACACTGAAGCTTTCTTT	CASSLGDIANTEAFF
TRBV9	NA	NA	TRBJ1-3	TGTGCCAGCAGCGGGAAGACTGTGTCCGGGACTTCCTCTGGAAACACCATATATTTT	CASSGKTVSGTSSGNTIYF
TRBV7-3	NA	TRBD1	TRBJ1-6	TGTGCCAGCAGCCGGACAGGGGTGAATTCACCCCTCCACTTT	CASSRTGVNSPLHF
TRBV5-1	NA	TRBD1	TRBJ2-2	TGCGCCAGCAGCTTGACCGCAGGGGGATATACCGGGGAGCTGTTTTTT	CASSLTAGGYTGELFF